These 3 T cell receptor beta chains share one sample of origin, sequenced in a study of metastatic and nonmetastatic thyroid tumors. Thyroid surgery was preceded by no treatment in any patient. With MiXCR, TCRdb reprocessed the PCR reads. Altogether 85,000 to 95,000 clones are present, about 16% being singletons, with the ten largest covering roughly 3.9%. Sequencing used blood. The source is a female donor with papillary thyroid cancer or a benign thyroid nodule (not recorded which). Some clones in this sample may be carry-over from other donors' samples.

This clone appeared many times. This CDR3 reads CAISEDLGQGGYTF. The CDR3 DNA follows: TGTGCCATCAGTGAGGACCTAGGACAAGGTGGCTACACCTTC. This rearrangement joins TRBV10-3 to TRBJ1-2; tentatively, D is TRBD1 (5 bases). Germline V lookup: CDR1 ENHRY, CDR2 SYGVKD. The CDR3 has 14 amino acids. V lost 2 bases and J lost 7, with 14 bases in between.

The chain uses TRBV4-2 and TRBJ1-1; maybe TRBD1 (5 bases). Trimming took 0 bases from V and 4 from J, leaving 15 bases between them. The CDR3 consists of 16 residues. CDR1 is LGHNA and CDR2 is YNFKEQ in the germline V gene. Here the CDR3 DNA reads TGTGCCAGCAGCCAAGATAGGGAGCCCGGGGGCACTGAAGCTTTCTTT. Translating it yields CASSQDREPGGTEAFF.

At least ten counts were recorded for this clone. The J gene is TRBJ1-5, the V gene TRBV9; 9 bases line up with TRBD1. Germline CDR1 is SGDLS and CDR2 is YYNGEE. CDR3 length equals 15 residues. With V trimmed by 5 bases and J by 1 base, 4 bases remained unmatched. Here the CDR3 reads CASSEGTGSNQPQHF. DNA of the CDR3: TGTGCCAGCAGTGAGGGGACAGGGAGCAATCAGCCCCAGCATTTT.